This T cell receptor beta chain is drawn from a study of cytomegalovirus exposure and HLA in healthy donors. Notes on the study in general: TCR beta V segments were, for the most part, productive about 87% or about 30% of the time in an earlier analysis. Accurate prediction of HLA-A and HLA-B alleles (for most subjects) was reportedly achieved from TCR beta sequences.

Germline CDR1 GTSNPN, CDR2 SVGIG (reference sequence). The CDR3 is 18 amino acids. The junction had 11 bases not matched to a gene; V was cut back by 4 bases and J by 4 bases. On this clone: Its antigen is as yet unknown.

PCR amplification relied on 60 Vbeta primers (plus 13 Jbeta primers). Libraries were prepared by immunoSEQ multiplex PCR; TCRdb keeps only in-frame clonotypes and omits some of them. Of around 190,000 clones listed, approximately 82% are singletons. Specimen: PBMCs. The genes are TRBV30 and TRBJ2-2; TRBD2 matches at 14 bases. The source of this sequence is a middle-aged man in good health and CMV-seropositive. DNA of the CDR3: TGTGCCTGGATCCGGGCGGGACTAGCGGGAGTCTCCACCGGGGAGCTGTTTTTT. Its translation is CAWIRAGLAGVSTGELFF.